The 25 T cell receptor beta chains below were found in one sample sequenced in a study of blood T cell repertoires in COVID-19. This table comes from immunoSEQ multiplex PCR, and its TCRdb copy is limited to in-frame clones, with some not included. The data contain about 200,000 clones, around nine tenths of them seen just once; the ten biggest clones take up 4% to 6%. Sequencing used peripheral blood. The receptor source for this set is a woman aged 40 to 50 with acute or convalescent COVID-19.

This sequence joins TRBV10-2 and TRBJ1-3; D remains unclear. Germline-derived CDR1 and CDR2 are WSHSY and SAAADI. The CDR3 length is 14 residues. With 3 bases removed from V and 0 bases from J, the gap between germline ends came to 6 bases. The CDR3 loop reads CASSDTSSGNTIYF. In DNA, the CDR3 is TGCGCCAGCAGTGACACCAGCTCTGGAAACACCATATATTTT.

Only one count was recorded for this clone. The chain carries TRBV7-9 and TRBJ1-2; 12 bases are shared with TRBD1. V gave up 5 bases and J gave up 2 bases; unmatched junction bases: 3. Germline V gene lookup returns CDR1 SEHNR and CDR2 FQNEAQ (reference sequence). The CDR3 spans 15 residues. CDR3 protein: CASSQGQGANYGYTF. The CDR3, as DNA: TGTGCCAGCAGCCAGGGACAGGGGGCGAACTATGGCTACACCTTC.

The V gene is TRBV15, the J gene TRBJ1-2, with D hard to call. Between the trimmed V and J ends, which lost 2 bases and 8 bases, there was a span of 15 bases. The germline gives CDR1 LNHNV, CDR2 YYDKDF (reference sequence). This CDR3 has 14 residues. CDR3 residues: CATSRTTWRLGYTF. The CDR3 region has the DNA TGTGCCACCAGCAGAACCACTTGGAGGCTCGGCTACACCTTC.

CDR3 region: CASRSGGSGNTIYF. The CDR3 bases are TGTGCCAGCAGGTCAGGGGGCTCTGGAAACACCATATATTTT. V usage is TRBV2 and J usage is TRBJ1-3; 7 nucleotides align to TRBD1. Germline loops: CDR1 SNHLY, CDR2 FYNNEI. The CDR3 has 14 amino acids. Trimming removed 6 bases from V and 0 bases from J; junction bases left unmatched: 2.

This clone was counted a few times. The genes are TRBV5-1 and TRBJ1-4; possible D gene TRBD1, 6 bases. Germline CDR1 reads SGHRS; CDR2 reads YFSETQ. Trimming cost V 8 bases and J 0 bases, with 14 bases left between them. The CDR3 has 15 amino acids. CDR3 loop: CASTTGPATNEKLFF. The DNA of the CDR3 is TGCGCCAGTACCACAGGGCCCGCAACTAATGAAAAACTGTTTTTT.

This sequence joins TRBV27 and TRBJ1-4; 10 bases fit TRBD1. Unmatched junction bases numbered 7, after V lost 5 bases and J lost 7 bases. CDR1 and CDR2 from the germline V gene are MNHEY and SMNVEV (reference sequence). There are 15 residues in the CDR3. The CDR3 spells CASSPQTGGIEKLFF. CDR3 nucleotides: TGTGCCAGCAGTCCACAGACAGGGGGCATTGAAAAACTGTTTTTT.

The chain uses TRBV25-1 and TRBJ1-1; 7 nucleotides match TRBD1. Per germline, CDR1 MGHDK and CDR2 SYGVNS. CDR3 length: 15 amino acids. Losses at the gene ends were 11 bases for V and 3 bases for J; bases not matched to a gene: 15. The CDR3 DNA reads TGTGCCGAATTTGGGACAGTCAGGAGGGACACTGAAGCTTTCTTT. Translated, it gives CAEFGTVRRDTEAFF.

The chain uses TRBV6-1 and TRBJ1-1; D unresolved. The germline V and J ends were trimmed by 6 bases and 5 bases, with 7 bases remaining between them. The CDR3 runs to 11 residues. In germline, CDR1 is MNHNS, CDR2 SASEGT. CDR3 loop: CASSTGTEAFF. For the CDR3, the DNA is TGTGCCAGCAGCACGGGGACTGAAGCTTTCTTT.

V usage is TRBV6-5 and J usage is TRBJ2-5; TRBD1 agrees at 10 bases. V was clipped by 0 bases and J by 4 bases; unmatched bases: 2. The CDR3 runs 15 residues. Germline V lookup: CDR1 MNHEY, CDR2 SVGAGI. CDR3 region: CASSYSGTGVETQYF. As DNA, the CDR3 is TGTGCCAGCAGTTACTCTGGGACAGGGGTAGAGACCCAGTACTTC.

The chain joins TRBV4-2 to TRBJ1-2; maybe TRBD1 (6 bases). Germline V gives CDR1 LGHNA, CDR2 YNFKEQ. Trimming shortened V by 1 base and J by 0 bases, and 9 bases separated the two germline ends. CDR3 length equals 15 residues. The CDR3 bases are TGTGCCAGCAGCCAAGGCTCAGGGGCTAACTATGGCTACACCTTC. Protein product: CASSQGSGANYGYTF.

This clone was seen a handful of times. This rearrangement joins TRBV4-1 to TRBJ1-2, with 9 bases aligning to TRBD1. Unmatched junction bases numbered 6, after V lost 6 bases and J lost 4 bases. In germline, CDR1 is MGHRA, CDR2 YSYEKL. The CDR3 runs 14 residues. The CDR3 reads CASRRTGGVYGYTF. The CDR3 DNA reads TGCGCCAGCAGGAGAACAGGGGGCGTCTATGGCTACACCTTC.

The chain carries TRBV6-5 and TRBJ2-3; 8 bases agree with TRBD2. CDR1 MNHEY and CDR2 SVGAGI come from the germline V gene. V was pared by 8 bases and J by 2 bases, with 6 bases of the junction left unmatched. The length of the CDR3 is 14 residues. The CDR3 bases are TGTGCCAGCGGAGCGGGGGCGCCCACAGATACGCAGTATTTT. It translates to CASGAGAPTDTQYF.

V is TRBV5-6 and J is TRBJ2-7, with unresolved D. CDR3 length: 13 amino acids. CDR1 SGHDT and CDR2 YYEEEE come from the germline V gene. V was shortened by 0 bases and J by 2 bases, with 6 bases between the two germline ends. CDR3 DNA sequence: TGTGCCAGCAGCTTGGTCAGGACCTACGAGCAGTACGTC. Translation gives CASSLVRTYEQYV.

The gene calls are TRBV2 and TRBJ1-1; D perhaps matches TRBD1 (6 bases). Germline CDR1 and CDR2: SNHLY and FYNNEI. CDR3 length equals 14 residues. V was clipped by 5 bases and J by 0 bases, with 10 bases between them. DNA for the CDR3: TGTGCCAGCAGTACCGGGACACTGAACACTGAAGCTTTCTTT. Its translation is CASSTGTLNTEAFF.

The chain combines TRBV12-3 or TRBV12-4 with TRBJ1-1; perhaps TRBD1 as D (5 bases). The CDR3 runs 13 residues. Trimming cost V 6 bases and J 6 bases, with 14 bases left between them. DNA of the CDR3: TGTGCCAGCAGCCCAGGGCTGCGCGCTGAAGCTTTCTTT. Its protein product is CASSPGLRAEAFF.

The V gene is TRBV30, the J gene TRBJ1-3, with D possibly matching TRBD1 (5 bases). Trimming removed 3 bases at V and 0 bases at J, with 9 bases between. Per germline, CDR1 GTSNPN and CDR2 SVGIG (reference sequence). The CDR3 covers 14 residues. CDR3 DNA: TGTGCCTGGAGCTTACAGGCCTCTGGAAACACCATATATTTT. This encodes CAWSLQASGNTIYF.

This chain joins TRBV2 and TRBJ2-1; 9 bases map to TRBD2. V lost 7 bases and J lost 1; bases outside the gene matches: 5. This CDR3 comprises 15 residues. CDR1 and CDR2 from the germline V gene are SNHLY and FYNNEI. The CDR3 region is CASTKRGASYNEQFF. CDR3 in DNA: TGTGCCAGCACTAAGCGGGGGGCTTCCTACAATGAGCAGTTCTTC.

The gene calls are TRBV2 and TRBJ2-2; possible D gene TRBD1, 6 bases. Germline assignment: CDR1 SNHLY and CDR2 FYNNEI. Between the trimmed V and J ends, which lost 8 bases and 0 bases, there was a span of 10 bases. This CDR3 has 14 amino acids. The chain's CDR3 is CASPRGANTGELFF. The CDR3 bases are TGTGCCAGCCCCAGGGGCGCGAACACCGGGGAGCTGTTTTTT.

The V call is TRBV29-1, the J call TRBJ1-2, with 7 bases fitting TRBD1. The CDR3 is made up of 13 amino acids. With 2 bases clipped from V and 8 bases from J, the junction kept 8 bases outside the gene matches. Germline loops: CDR1 SQVTM, CDR2 ANQGSEA. The CDR3 DNA follows: TGCAGCGTTGAAAGGGCGAGGGGGCAAGGCTACACCTTC. This translates into CSVERARGQGYTF.

The genes are TRBV27 and TRBJ2-5, with 7 nucleotides matching TRBD1. J lost 4 bases, V lost 5 bases, and 10 bases had no gene match. Germline loops: CDR1 MNHEY, CDR2 SMNVEV (reference sequence). CDR3 length: 15 amino acids. CDR3 coding DNA: TGTGCCAGCAGTGGCGCCGGGACAGCGAGAGAGACCCAGTACTTC. This encodes CASSGAGTARETQYF.

V gene TRBV24-1 combines with J gene TRBJ1-2; TRBD1 is a possible D gene (6 bases). V was clipped by 9 bases and J by 4 bases, with 8 bases between them. This CDR3 comprises 11 residues. Germline CDR1 reads KGHDR; CDR2 reads SFDVKD. CDR3 sequence reads: CATEGGYGYTF. The CDR3 coding sequence is TGTGCCACCGAAGGGGGCTATGGCTACACCTTC.

This sequence joins TRBV5-1 and TRBJ2-3; the match to TRBD1 covers 10 bases. V dropped 5 bases and J dropped 2; count of bases not matched to a gene: 5. Germline V lookup: CDR1 SGHRS, CDR2 YFSETQ. The CDR3 length is 15 residues. CDR3: CASRPGTGDTDTQYF. CDR3 coding DNA: TGCGCCAGCAGGCCCGGGACAGGGGACACAGATACGCAGTATTTT.

The rearrangement links TRBV6-5 to TRBJ2-2; possibly TRBD2 for D (7 bases). Looked up from germline, CDR1 is MNHEY and CDR2 is SVGAGI. V lost 0 bases to trimming and J lost 7 bases, with 12 bases between them. The CDR3 contains 15 residues. The CDR3 is CASSYSGGHGGELFF. In nucleotides, the CDR3 is TGTGCCAGCAGTTACTCGGGGGGGCATGGCGGGGAGCTGTTTTTT.

The V gene is TRBV3-1 (or the pseudogene TRBV3-2), the J gene TRBJ1-5; unclear D gene. Germline V gene sequence: CDR1 LGHDT, CDR2 YNNKEL (reference sequence). The CDR3 length is 12 residues. Trimming took 1 base from V and 5 from J, leaving 3 bases between them. This chain's CDR3 is CASSQADQPQHF. The CDR3 nucleotides read TGTGCCAGCAGCCAAGCGGATCAGCCCCAGCATTTT.

V is TRBV5-1 and J is TRBJ1-4; 9 bases are a match to TRBD1. The CDR3 runs 16 residues. CDR1 SGHRS and CDR2 YFSETQ come from the germline V gene. V lost 3 bases and J lost 1; bases outside the gene matches: 4. Here the CDR3 reads CASSSGQGITNEKLFF. Here the CDR3 DNA reads TGCGCCAGCAGCTCGGGACAGGGAATAACTAATGAAAAACTGTTTTTT.